This T cell receptor (beta chain) was identified during a study of blood T cell repertoires in COVID-19. The overall study: From T cells, B-cell-depleted T cells, or PBMCs came the material, which was cDNA or gDNA.

Original processing methods: The assay estimated nucleated cells by amplifying reference gene primers. Data came from immunoSEQ multiplex PCR; TCRdb stores just in-frame clones and leaves some out. V and J calls and clone size are copied from that table; D and trimming were computed from the DNA. The sample consists of under 300,000 clones, around 84% of them appearing once. Participants were aged about 18 to 90 years, lived in roughly 23 US areas, and enrolled virtually. Germline values: CDR1 SGHTA, CDR2 FQGNSA. Trimming took 10 bases from V and 1 from J, leaving 19 bases between them. This CDR3 region has 15 residues.

The receptor was derived from a woman aged 50 to 65 who had been exposed to COVID-19. The specimen sequenced was PBMCs or T cells enriched from blood (not recorded which). The chain employs TRBV7-2 and TRBJ1-2, with D possibly matching TRBD1 (6 bases). As DNA, the CDR3 is TGTGCCACCCCTAAAAAGGACAGACTTAACTATGGCTACACCTTC. Translating it yields CATPKKDRLNYGYTF.